This paragraph covers one T cell receptor beta chain sequence. The data belong to a study of blood T cell repertoires in COVID-19. Germline CDR1 reads SGHTA; CDR2 reads FQGTGA. The CDR3 is made up of 15 amino acids. The V end lost 6 bases, the J end lost 2 bases, and 11 bases lay between the germline ends. The assay was immunoSEQ multiplex PCR, and TCRdb's table has in-frame clones only and misses some. The table has around 220,000 clones, about 89% seen once. V and J are TRBV7-3 and TRBJ2-6; a weak D match, TRBD1 (6 bases). Sequencing input: PBMCs or T cells enriched from blood (not recorded which). This TCR came from a young woman who had recovered from COVID-19. In DNA form, the CDR3 reads TGTGCCAGCAGTCTAGGGGGTCCTGGGGCCAACGTCCTGACTTTC. Translated: CASSLGGPGANVLTF.